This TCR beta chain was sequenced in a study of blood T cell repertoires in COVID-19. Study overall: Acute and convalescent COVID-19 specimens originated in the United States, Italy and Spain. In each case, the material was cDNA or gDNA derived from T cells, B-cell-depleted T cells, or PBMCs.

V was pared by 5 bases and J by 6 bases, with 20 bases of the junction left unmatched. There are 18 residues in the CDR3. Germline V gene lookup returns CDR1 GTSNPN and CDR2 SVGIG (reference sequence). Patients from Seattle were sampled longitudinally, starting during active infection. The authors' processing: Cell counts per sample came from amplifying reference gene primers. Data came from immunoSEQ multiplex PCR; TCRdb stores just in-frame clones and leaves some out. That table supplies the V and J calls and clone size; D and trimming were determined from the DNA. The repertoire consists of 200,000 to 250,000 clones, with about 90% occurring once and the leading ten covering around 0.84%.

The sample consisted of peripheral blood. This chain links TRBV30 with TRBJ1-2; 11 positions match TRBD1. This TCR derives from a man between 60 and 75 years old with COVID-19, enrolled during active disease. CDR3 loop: CAWGRSYTGTGGGDGYTF. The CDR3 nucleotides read TGTGCCTGGGGCCGTTCCTATACCGGGACAGGGGGAGGGGATGGCTACACCTTC.